Presented here are 18 T cell receptor beta chains from one specimen sequenced in a study of blood T cell repertoires in COVID-19. Generated by immunoSEQ multiplex PCR, the TCRdb table keeps only in-frame clones and is missing some. Of some 260,000 clones listed, roughly nine tenths are singletons. Material for sequencing was peripheral blood. Source of these receptors: a man aged 18 to 35 with active or convalescent COVID-19.

The V gene is TRBV27, the J gene TRBJ2-7; a possible D gene is TRBD1 (7 bases). The CDR3 spans 14 residues. Trimming left V 4 bases short and J 3 bases short, with 13 bases between. The germline CDR1 and CDR2 sequences are MNHEY and SMNVEV (reference sequence). CDR3 sequence reads: CASSYRQGLYEQYF. CDR3 in DNA: TGTGCCAGCAGTTACCGACAGGGACTCTACGAGCAGTACTTC.

The V gene is TRBV19, the J gene TRBJ1-2; 9 bases agree with TRBD1. V was pared by 2 bases and J by 5 bases, with 9 bases of the junction left unmatched. CDR1 and CDR2 from the germline V gene are LNHDA and SQIVND (reference sequence). The CDR3 extends over 16 amino acids. CDR3 coding DNA: TGTGCCAGTAGTATATTTGGCACGGGACAGGGTTATGGCTACACCTTC. This sequence encodes CASSIFGTGQGYGYTF.

The J gene is TRBJ1-5, the V gene TRBV2; possibly TRBD1 for D (6 bases). V was trimmed by 5 bases and J by 7 bases, leaving 18 bases between them. The germline V gene encodes CDR1 SNHLY and CDR2 FYNNEI. This CDR3 spans 15 amino acids. The CDR3 here is CASSQQGSLYQPQHF. CDR3 nucleotides: TGTGCCAGCAGTCAACAGGGAAGTCTCTACCAGCCCCAGCATTTT.

The chain couples TRBV4-1 to TRBJ2-7, with a possible D match to TRBD1 (6 bases). Deletions cut 1 base from V and 0 bases from J, with 10 bases between. The CDR3 spans 15 residues. Germline V gene sequence: CDR1 MGHRA, CDR2 YSYEKL. The CDR3 loop is CASSQGTGLSYEQYF. Written as DNA, the CDR3 is TGCGCCAGCAGCCAAGGAACAGGGCTCTCCTACGAGCAGTACTTC.

The chain uses TRBV7-3 and TRBJ2-3; the match to TRBD1 covers 7 bases. The CDR3 length is 17 residues. Germline CDR1 SGHTA, CDR2 FQGTGA. V lost 0 bases, J lost 5 bases, and 11 bases stayed unmatched. CDR3 residues: CASSLTAIDRVEDTQYF. CDR3 nucleotides: TGTGCCAGCAGCTTAACGGCGATTGACAGGGTGGAAGATACGCAGTATTTT.

This chain connects TRBV6-6 to TRBJ1-2, with 11 bases aligning to TRBD1. V dropped 10 bases and J dropped 7; count of bases not matched to a gene: 5. Germline CDR1 and CDR2: MNHNY and SVGAGI (reference sequence). The CDR3 consists of 12 residues. The CDR3, as DNA: TGTGCCACCGGACAGGGGGCAACTGGCTACACCTTC. Translated: CATGQGATGYTF.

The genes are TRBV28 and TRBJ1-1; D is unclear. CDR1 and CDR2 from the germline V gene are MDHEN and SYDVKM. V was shortened by 3 bases and J by 2 bases, with 7 bases between the two germline ends. The CDR3 consists of 13 residues. The CDR3 nucleotides are TGTGCCAGCAGTTTTCCTGGCAACACTGAAGCTTTCTTT. It specifies CASSFPGNTEAFF. The full variable domain, its missing parts supplied by reference TRBV28 and TRBJ1-1, is DVKVTQSSRYLVKRTGEKVFLECVQDMDHENMFWYRQDPGLGLRLIYFSYDVKMKEKGDIPEGYSVSREKKERFSLILESASTNQTSMYLCASSFPGNTEAFFGQGTRLTVV.

V gene TRBV10-3 combines with J gene TRBJ2-5, with 9 positions matching TRBD2. This CDR3 has 16 amino acids. V lost 6 bases, J lost 3 bases, and 11 bases stayed unmatched. The germline V gene has CDR1 ENHRY and CDR2 SYGVKD. The CDR3 spells CAISRAGGSLKETQYF. For the CDR3, the DNA is TGTGCCATCAGCCGAGCGGGGGGAAGCTTAAAAGAGACCCAGTACTTC.

The rearrangement uses TRBV5-1 and TRBJ2-1; 9 bases match TRBD2. The V gene end was trimmed by 0 bases and the J gene end by 2 bases; junction bases not matched to a gene: 3. This CDR3 region has 16 residues. CDR1 SGHRS and CDR2 YFSETQ come from the germline V gene. Written as DNA, the CDR3 is TGCGCCAGCAGCTTGGTGCGGGGGGGTACCTACAATGAGCAGTTCTTC. This sequence encodes CASSLVRGGTYNEQFF.

V gene TRBV7-2 combines with J gene TRBJ2-1; TRBD2 is a possible D gene (6 bases). The CDR3 spans 15 residues. Trimming removed 7 bases from V and 4 bases from J, with 17 bases in between. The germline V gene has CDR1 SGHTA and CDR2 FQGNSA. The chain's CDR3 is CASTTDGGRYNEQFF. The CDR3 nucleotides are TGTGCCAGCACAACCGACGGGGGTCGATACAATGAGCAGTTCTTC.

This chain connects TRBV6-6 to TRBJ1-1; perhaps TRBD1 as D (5 bases). Per germline, CDR1 MNHNY and CDR2 SVGAGI (reference sequence). V was pared by 4 bases and J by 5 bases, with 14 bases between. The CDR3 spans 14 residues. The CDR3 region has the DNA TGTGCCAGCAGTTCGTCCGGCCGGGGGACTGAAGCTTTCTTT. It specifies CASSSSGRGTEAFF.

The chain combines TRBV7-9 with TRBJ1-2, with TRBD1 matching 9 bases. The CDR3 is 17 amino acids. The V gene end was trimmed by 5 bases and the J gene end by 0 bases; junction bases not matched to a gene: 10. Germline V CDR1 and CDR2: SEHNR, FQNEAQ (reference sequence). CDR3 nucleotide sequence: TGTGCCAGCAGCGGTGGGCCGGGACAGGGAACTAACTATGGCTACACCTTC. As protein: CASSGGPGQGTNYGYTF.

The count of this clone is one. The genes are TRBV6-6 and TRBJ2-1, with 7 positions matching TRBD2. The V gene end was trimmed by 5 bases and the J gene end by 0 bases; junction bases not matched to a gene: 10. The germline gives CDR1 MNHNY, CDR2 SVGAGI (reference sequence). The CDR3 covers 17 residues. CDR3 in amino acids: CASSPVLPGGSYNEQFF. The DNA of the CDR3 is TGTGCCAGCAGTCCCGTTTTGCCGGGGGGCTCCTACAATGAGCAGTTCTTC.

The chain joins TRBV5-1 to TRBJ2-1, with D possibly being TRBD1 (6 bases). The CDR3 is made up of 14 amino acids. Germline loops: CDR1 SGHRS, CDR2 YFSETQ. Trimming cost V 0 bases and J 3 bases, with 7 bases left between them. CDR3: CASSLGDNYNEQFF. The CDR3 DNA reads TGCGCCAGCAGCTTGGGGGACAACTACAATGAGCAGTTCTTC.

This clone was detected only a few times. CDR3 nucleotide sequence: TGTGCCAGCTCACCATTCTCCGGAGATGGCTACACCTTC. Its protein is CASSPFSGDGYTF. The chain has TRBV18 and TRBJ1-2; no clear D gene. Trimming removed 2 bases from V and 6 bases from J, with 10 bases in between. From germline, CDR1 is KGHSH and CDR2 LQKENI. This CDR3 is built from 13 residues. The full variable domain, with the rest looked up from reference TRBV18 and TRBJ1-2, is NAGVMQNPRHLVRRRGQEARLRCSPMKGHSHVYWYRQLPEEGLKFMVYLQKENIIDESGMPKERFSAEFPKEGPSILRIQQVVRGDSAAYFCASSPFSGDGYTFGSGTRLTVV.

The rearrangement joins TRBV5-6 to TRBJ2-5; 12 bases are shared with TRBD2. The germline V gene has CDR1 SGHDT and CDR2 YYEEEE. The trim removed 4 bases at V and 5 bases at J, leaving 6 bases unmatched. This CDR3 comprises 15 residues. The CDR3 nucleotides read TGTGCCAGCAGCCAGACTAGCGGGAGACGCGAGACCCAGTACTTC. Residues: CASSQTSGRRETQYF.

The V and J genes are TRBV9 and TRBJ2-1; 12 bases align to TRBD2. The CDR3 covers 16 residues. Germline V gives CDR1 SGDLS, CDR2 YYNGEE. V trimming: 0 bases; J trimming: 8 bases; junction bases outside the gene matches: 6. CDR3 nucleotide sequence: TGTGCCAGCAGCGTAGACAGGACTAGCGGGATCTATGAGCAGTTCTTC. Its protein product is CASSVDRTSGIYEQFF.

The CDR3: CASSSGRDIAPQHF. In DNA, the CDR3 is TGTGCCAGCAGTTCCGGAAGGGACATCGCGCCCCAGCATTTT. This sequence joins TRBV6-6 and TRBJ1-5; a weak D match, TRBD1 (6 bases). Trimming removed 4 bases at V and 9 bases at J, with 16 bases between. CDR3 length: 14 residues. Germline V gives CDR1 MNHNY, CDR2 SVGAGI (reference sequence).